Listed here are 3 T cell receptor beta chains from one sample, sequenced in a study of T cell repertoires in cytomegalovirus infection. TCRdb ran MiXCR on the reads and lists one entry per CDR3 protein. Of about 900,000 distinct CDR3 sequences in the sample, more than 25% were seen once. Antigens of these TCRs are unknown. The sequencing used cultured CD8+ T cells from PBMCs, collected from culture after CMV antigen stimulation. The origin of the receptors is a human donor in good health (CMV status not recorded). Some clones in this sample may be carry-over from other donors' samples.

This clonotype was counted between two and nine times. The rearrangement joins TRBV6-2 or TRBV6-3 to TRBJ2-1; 10 bases map to TRBD1. With 4 bases clipped from V and 7 bases from J, the junction kept 7 bases outside the gene matches. There are 15 residues in the CDR3. Germline V gene sequence: CDR1 MNHEY, CDR2 SVGEGT. The CDR3 DNA follows: TGTGCCAGCAGTTGGGGACAGGGGTTGATAAATGAGCAGTTCTTC. Protein product: CASSWGQGLINEQFF.

CDR3 loop: CASSQGRGRPETQYF. DNA for the CDR3: TGTGCCAGCAGCCAGGGCCGGGGTCGGCCAGAGACCCAGTACTTC. The rearrangement joins TRBV7-9 to TRBJ2-5; D could derive from TRBD1 or TRBD2 (5 bases each). The V end lost 5 bases, the J end lost 4 bases, and 17 bases lay between the germline ends. The CDR3 is 15 amino acids. CDR1 and CDR2 (germline): SEHNR, FQNEAQ (reference sequence).

This clonotype turned up a few times. CDR3: CSARGGGVPTDTQYF. CDR3 DNA sequence: TGCAGTGCTAGGGGAGGGGGGGTCCCCACAGATACGCAGTATTTT. The J gene is TRBJ2-3, the V gene TRBV20-1; possible D gene TRBD2, 7 bases. The CDR3 covers 15 residues. Germline V gene data show CDR1 as DFQATT and CDR2 as SNEGSKA (reference sequence). V was pared by 3 bases and J by 2 bases, with 15 bases between.